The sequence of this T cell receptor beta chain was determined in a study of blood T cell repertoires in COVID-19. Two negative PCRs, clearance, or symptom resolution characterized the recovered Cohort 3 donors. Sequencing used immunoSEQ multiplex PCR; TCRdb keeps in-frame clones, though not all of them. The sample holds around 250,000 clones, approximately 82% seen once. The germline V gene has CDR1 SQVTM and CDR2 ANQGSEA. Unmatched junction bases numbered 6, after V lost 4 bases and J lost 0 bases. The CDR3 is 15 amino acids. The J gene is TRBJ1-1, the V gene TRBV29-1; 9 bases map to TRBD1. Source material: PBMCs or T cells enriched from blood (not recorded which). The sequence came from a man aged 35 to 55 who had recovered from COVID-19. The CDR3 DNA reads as TGCAGCGTTGCACCGGGACAGGGTATGAACACTGAAGCTTTCTTT. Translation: CSVAPGQGMNTEAFF.